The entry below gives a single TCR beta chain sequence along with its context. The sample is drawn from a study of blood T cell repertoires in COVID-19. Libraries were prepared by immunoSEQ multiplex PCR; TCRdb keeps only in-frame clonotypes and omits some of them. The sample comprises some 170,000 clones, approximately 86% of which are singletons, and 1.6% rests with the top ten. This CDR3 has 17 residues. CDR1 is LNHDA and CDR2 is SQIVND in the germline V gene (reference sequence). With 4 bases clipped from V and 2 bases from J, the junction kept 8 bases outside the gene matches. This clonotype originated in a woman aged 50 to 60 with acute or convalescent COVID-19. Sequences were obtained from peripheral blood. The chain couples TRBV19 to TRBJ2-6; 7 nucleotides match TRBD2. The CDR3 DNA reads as TGTGCCAGTAGTACACCTTACGGGGGGACTGGGGCCAACGTCCTGACTTTC. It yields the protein CASSTPYGGTGANVLTF.